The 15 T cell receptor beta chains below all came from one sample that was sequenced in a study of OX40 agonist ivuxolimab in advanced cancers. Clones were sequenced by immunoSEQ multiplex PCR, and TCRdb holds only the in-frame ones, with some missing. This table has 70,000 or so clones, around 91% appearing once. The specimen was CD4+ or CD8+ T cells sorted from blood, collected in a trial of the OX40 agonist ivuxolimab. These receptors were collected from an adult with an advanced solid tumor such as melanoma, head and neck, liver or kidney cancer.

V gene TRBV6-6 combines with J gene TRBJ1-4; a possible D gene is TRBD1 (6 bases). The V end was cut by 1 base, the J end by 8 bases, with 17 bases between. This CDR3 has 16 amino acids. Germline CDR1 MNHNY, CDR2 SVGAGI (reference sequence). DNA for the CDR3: TGTGCCAGCAGTTACTGGGGGACAACCGACGGGGAAAAACTGTTTTTT. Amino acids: CASSYWGTTDGEKLFF.

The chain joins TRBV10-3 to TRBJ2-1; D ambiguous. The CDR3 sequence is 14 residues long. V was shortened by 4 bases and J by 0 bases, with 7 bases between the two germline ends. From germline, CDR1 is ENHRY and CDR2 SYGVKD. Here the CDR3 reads CAISVLGSYNEQFF. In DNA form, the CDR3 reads TGTGCCATCAGTGTTTTAGGCTCCTACAATGAGCAGTTCTTC.

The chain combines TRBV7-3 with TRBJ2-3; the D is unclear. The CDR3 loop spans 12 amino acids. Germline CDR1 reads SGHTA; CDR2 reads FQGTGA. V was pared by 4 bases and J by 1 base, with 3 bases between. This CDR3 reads CASSWGTDTQYF. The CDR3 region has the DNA TGTGCCAGCAGCTGGGGCACAGATACGCAGTATTTT. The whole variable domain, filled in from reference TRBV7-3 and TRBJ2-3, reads GAGVSQTPSNKVTEKGKYVELRCDPISGHTALYWYRQSLGQGPEFLIYFQGTGAADDSGLPNDRFFAVRPEGSVSTLKIQRTERGDSAVYLCASSWGTDTQYFGPGTRLTVL.

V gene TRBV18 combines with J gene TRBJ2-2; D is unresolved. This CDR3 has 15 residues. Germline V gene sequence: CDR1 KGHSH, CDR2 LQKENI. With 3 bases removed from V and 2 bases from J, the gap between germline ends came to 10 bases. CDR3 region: CASSPALRNTGELFF. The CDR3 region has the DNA TGTGCCAGCTCACCGGCACTGAGAAACACCGGGGAGCTGTTTTTT.

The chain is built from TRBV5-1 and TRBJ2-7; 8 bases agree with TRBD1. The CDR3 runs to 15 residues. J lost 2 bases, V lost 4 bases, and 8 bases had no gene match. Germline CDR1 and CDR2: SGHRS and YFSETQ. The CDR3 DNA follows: TGCGCCAGCAGCCCTTTATGGACAGGGACCTACGAGCAGTACTTC. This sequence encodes CASSPLWTGTYEQYF. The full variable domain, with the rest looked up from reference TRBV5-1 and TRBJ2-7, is KAGVTQTPRYLIKTRGQQVTLSCSPISGHRSVSWYQQTPGQGLQFLFEYFSETQRNKGNFPGRFSGRQFSNSRSEMNVSTLELGDSALYLCASSPLWTGTYEQYFGPGTRLTVT.

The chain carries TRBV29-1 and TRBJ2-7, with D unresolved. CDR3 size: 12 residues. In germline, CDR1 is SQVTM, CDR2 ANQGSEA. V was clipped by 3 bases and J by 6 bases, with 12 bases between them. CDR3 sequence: CSVEPGLGEQYF. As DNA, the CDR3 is TGCAGCGTTGAGCCAGGTCTAGGCGAGCAGTACTTC.

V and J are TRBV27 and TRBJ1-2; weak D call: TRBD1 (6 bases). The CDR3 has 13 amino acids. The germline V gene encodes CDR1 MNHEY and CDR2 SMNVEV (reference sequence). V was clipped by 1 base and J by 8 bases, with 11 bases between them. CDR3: CASSLFGGRGYTF. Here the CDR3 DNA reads TGTGCCAGCAGTTTATTCGGGGGGCGAGGCTACACCTTC.

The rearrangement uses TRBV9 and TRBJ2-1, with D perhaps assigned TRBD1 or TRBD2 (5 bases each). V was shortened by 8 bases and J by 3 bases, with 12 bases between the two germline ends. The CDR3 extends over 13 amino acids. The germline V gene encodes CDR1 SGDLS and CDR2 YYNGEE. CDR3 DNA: TGTGCCAGTTCCGGGGCCCTCTACAATGAGCAGTTCTTC. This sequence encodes CASSGALYNEQFF.

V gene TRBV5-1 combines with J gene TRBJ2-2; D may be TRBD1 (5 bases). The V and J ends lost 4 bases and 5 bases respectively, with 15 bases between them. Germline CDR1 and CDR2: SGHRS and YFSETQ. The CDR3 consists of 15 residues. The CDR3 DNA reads TGCGCCAGCAGCCTCCAGGGTTCGCGAACCGGGGAGCTGTTTTTT. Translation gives CASSLQGSRTGELFF.

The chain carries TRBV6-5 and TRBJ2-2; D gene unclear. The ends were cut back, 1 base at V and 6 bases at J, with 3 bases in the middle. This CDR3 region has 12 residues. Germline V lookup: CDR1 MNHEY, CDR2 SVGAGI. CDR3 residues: CASSYYAGELFF. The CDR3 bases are TGTGCCAGCAGTTACTATGCCGGGGAGCTGTTTTTT.

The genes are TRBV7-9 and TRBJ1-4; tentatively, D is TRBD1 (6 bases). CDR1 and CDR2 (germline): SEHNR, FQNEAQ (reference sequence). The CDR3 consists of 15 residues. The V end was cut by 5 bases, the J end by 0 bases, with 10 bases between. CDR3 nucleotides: TGTGCCAGCAGCCAAGGGACATCAACTAATGAAAAACTGTTTTTT. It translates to CASSQGTSTNEKLFF. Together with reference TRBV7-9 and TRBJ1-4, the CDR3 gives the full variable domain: DTGVSQNPRHKITKRGQNVTFRCDPISEHNRLYWYRQTLGQGPEFLTYFQNEAQLEKSRLLSDRFSAERPKGSFSTLEIQRTEQGDSAMYLCASSQGTSTNEKLFFGSGTQLSVL.

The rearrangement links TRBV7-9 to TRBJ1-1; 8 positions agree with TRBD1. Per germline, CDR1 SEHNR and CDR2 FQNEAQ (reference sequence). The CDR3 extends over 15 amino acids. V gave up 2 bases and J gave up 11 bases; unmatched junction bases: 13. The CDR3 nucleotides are TGTGCCAGCAGCTTACCCGTGGACAGGGAAAGGCGGGCTTTCTTT. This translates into CASSLPVDRERRAFF.

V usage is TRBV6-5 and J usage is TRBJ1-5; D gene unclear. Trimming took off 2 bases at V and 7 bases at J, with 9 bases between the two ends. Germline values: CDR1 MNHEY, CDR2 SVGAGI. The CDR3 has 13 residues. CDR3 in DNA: TGTGCCAGCAGTTACGGTGCGGAACAGCCCCAGCATTTT. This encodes CASSYGAEQPQHF.

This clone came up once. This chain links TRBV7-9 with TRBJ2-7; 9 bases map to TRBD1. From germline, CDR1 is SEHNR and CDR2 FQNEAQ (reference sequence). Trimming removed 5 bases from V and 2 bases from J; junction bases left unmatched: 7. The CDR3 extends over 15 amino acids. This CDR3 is CASSLGTGLTYEQYF. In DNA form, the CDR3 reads TGTGCCAGCAGCCTCGGGACAGGGTTGACCTACGAGCAGTACTTC.

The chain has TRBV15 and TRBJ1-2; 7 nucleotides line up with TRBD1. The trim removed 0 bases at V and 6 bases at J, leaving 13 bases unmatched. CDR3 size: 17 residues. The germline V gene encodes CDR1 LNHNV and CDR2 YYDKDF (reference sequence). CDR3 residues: CATSREGISDRANGYTF. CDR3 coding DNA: TGTGCCACCAGCAGAGAGGGTATTTCAGACAGGGCTAATGGCTACACCTTC.